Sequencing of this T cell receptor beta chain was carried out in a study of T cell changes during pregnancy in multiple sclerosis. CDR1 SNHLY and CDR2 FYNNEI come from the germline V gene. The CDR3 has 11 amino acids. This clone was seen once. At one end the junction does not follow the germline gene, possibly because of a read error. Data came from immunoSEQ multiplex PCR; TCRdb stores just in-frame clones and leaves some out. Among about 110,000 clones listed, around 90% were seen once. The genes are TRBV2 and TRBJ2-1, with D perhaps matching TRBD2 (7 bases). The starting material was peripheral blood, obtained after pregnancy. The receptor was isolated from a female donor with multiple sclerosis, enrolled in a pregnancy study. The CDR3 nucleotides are TGTGCCAGCGGCCCTCTGGGGGGGGCTCTCTTC. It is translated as CASGPLGGALF.